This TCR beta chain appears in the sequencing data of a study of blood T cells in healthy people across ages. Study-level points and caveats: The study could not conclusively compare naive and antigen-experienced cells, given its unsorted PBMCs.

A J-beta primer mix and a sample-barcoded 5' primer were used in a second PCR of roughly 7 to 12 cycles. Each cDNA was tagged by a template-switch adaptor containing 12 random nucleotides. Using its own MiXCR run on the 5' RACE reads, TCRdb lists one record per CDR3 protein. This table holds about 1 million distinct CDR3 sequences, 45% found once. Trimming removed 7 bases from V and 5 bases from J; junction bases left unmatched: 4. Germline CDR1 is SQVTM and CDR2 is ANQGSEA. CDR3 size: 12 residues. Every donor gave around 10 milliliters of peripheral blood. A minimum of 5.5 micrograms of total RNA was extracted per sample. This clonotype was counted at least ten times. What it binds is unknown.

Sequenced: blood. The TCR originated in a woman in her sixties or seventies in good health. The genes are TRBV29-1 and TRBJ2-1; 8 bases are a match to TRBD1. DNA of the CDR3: TGCAGCGCTGACAGGGGAAACAATGAGCAGTTCTTC. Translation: CSADRGNNEQFF.